This record concerns one T cell receptor beta chain sequence. These data come from a study of CD8 T cells in Susac syndrome. RNA was extracted with the RNeasy kit, and a quantity of roughly 0.5 to 1 ug was reverse transcribed using random hexamers. TCRdb ran MiXCR on the immunoSEQ multiplex PCR reads and lists one entry per CDR3 protein. The sample has 150,000 to 200,000 distinct CDR3 sequences, roughly 94% seen once. There are 16 residues in the CDR3. CDR1 SGHRS and CDR2 YFSETQ come from the germline V gene. With 5 bases clipped from V and 1 base from J, the junction kept 7 bases outside the gene matches.

Sequencing was done on a sample of CD4+ T cells from PBMCs. This clonotype was sampled from a human donor with multiple sclerosis. V and J are TRBV5-1 and TRBJ2-1, with 9 bases aligning to TRBD2. CDR3 amino acids: CASRVGAGGSYNEQFF. The DNA of the CDR3 is TGCGCCAGCAGAGTGGGGGCGGGAGGGTCCTACAATGAGCAGTTCTTC.